This entry lists 26 T cell receptor beta chains sequenced from one sample in a study of blood T cell repertoires in COVID-19. Using immunoSEQ multiplex PCR, the repertoire was profiled, and TCRdb retains in-frame clones only, with some absent. This table has nearly 350,000 clones, more than 75% appearing once. The sequenced material came from PBMCs or T cells enriched from blood (not recorded which). The receptor set was obtained from a woman aged 30 to 39 who had recovered from COVID-19.

The J gene is TRBJ2-7, the V gene TRBV10-3; TRBD1 might be the D (5 bases). The CDR3 runs 15 residues. V was pared by 0 bases and J by 0 bases, with 9 bases between. CDR1 is ENHRY, CDR2 SYGVKD, per germline. This CDR3 reads CAISESTGHSYEQYF. DNA for the CDR3: TGTGCCATCAGTGAGTCTACAGGCCACTCCTACGAGCAGTACTTC.

J is TRBJ1-6 and V is TRBV6-5; possible D gene TRBD1, 6 bases. V shed 11 bases and J shed 9 bases, with 20 bases lying between them. The germline gives CDR1 MNHEY, CDR2 SVGAGI. This CDR3 spans 14 amino acids. The CDR3 nucleotides are TGTGCCGGAATGACGGGGGGGCTCGGTTCACCCCTCCACTTT. Amino acids: CAGMTGGLGSPLHF.

This chain links TRBV4-3 with TRBJ1-2, with D maybe TRBD1 (6 bases). Trimming pared 0 bases from V and 8 bases from J, leaving 16 bases between. This CDR3 is built from 15 residues. CDR1 is LGHNA and CDR2 is YSLEER in the germline V gene. The CDR3 bases are TGCGCCAGCAGCCAAGAGGAACAGGGAATTCGGGGCTACACCTTC. Amino acids: CASSQEEQGIRGYTF.

The chain carries TRBV5-1 and TRBJ2-2; 10 bases map to TRBD1. Trimming removed 3 bases from V and 6 bases from J; junction bases left unmatched: 5. Germline assignment: CDR1 SGHRS and CDR2 YFSETQ. There are 15 residues in the CDR3. CDR3 sequence (DNA): TGCGCCAGCAGCTCGACGGGACAGGGGTCCGGGGAGCTGTTTTTT. It yields the protein CASSSTGQGSGELFF. Filled out from reference TRBV5-1 and TRBJ2-2, the complete variable domain reads KAGVTQTPRYLIKTRGQQVTLSCSPISGHRSVSWYQQTPGQGLQFLFEYFSETQRNKGNFPGRFSGRQFSNSRSEMNVSTLELGDSALYLCASSSTGQGSGELFFGEGSRLTVL.

This clone was detected a few times. This chain connects TRBV27 to TRBJ2-5; maybe TRBD2 (6 bases). The germline V gene has CDR1 MNHEY and CDR2 SMNVEV (reference sequence). This CDR3 contains 14 residues. Trimming took off 3 bases at V and 4 bases at J, with 12 bases between the two ends. CDR3 region: CASSLGTRGETQYF. The DNA of the CDR3 is TGTGCCAGCAGTTTGGGCACGCGGGGAGAGACCCAGTACTTC.

Only a few counts were recorded for this clone. This sequence joins TRBV10-1 and TRBJ2-3; D is ambiguous. With 5 bases removed from V and 6 bases from J, the gap between germline ends came to 6 bases. This CDR3 has 11 residues. Germline V CDR1 and CDR2: WNHNN, SYGVQD (reference sequence). The CDR3 loop reads CASSQADTQYF. CDR3 bases: TGCGCCAGCAGTCAAGCTGATACGCAGTATTTT.

This clone was detected only a few times. This chain joins TRBV19 and TRBJ1-3, with 12 positions matching TRBD1. Germline V gives CDR1 LNHDA, CDR2 SQIVND (reference sequence). V was pared by 8 bases and J by 4 bases, with 3 bases of the junction left unmatched. This CDR3 has 14 residues. The CDR3 spells CASGTGGWGNTIYF. The CDR3 DNA is TGTGCCAGTGGGACAGGGGGCTGGGGAAACACCATATATTTT.

The chain recombines TRBV28 with TRBJ2-7; TRBD2 aligns across 7 bases. Germline V gives CDR1 MDHEN, CDR2 SYDVKM. The CDR3 has 14 residues. V shed 6 bases and J 2 bases; nucleotides not matched to a gene: 7. This CDR3 is CASREAGRPYEQYF. CDR3 in DNA: TGTGCCAGCAGGGAGGCCGGGAGGCCCTACGAGCAGTACTTC.

This chain connects TRBV10-1 to TRBJ2-7; 8 positions agree with TRBD1. Trimming took 2 bases from V and 8 from J; bases not matched to a gene: 8. The V gene's germline CDR1 is WNHNN and CDR2 SYGVQD (reference sequence). The CDR3 is made up of 14 amino acids. DNA of the CDR3: TGCGCCAGCAGTGAGGCAGGACAGGGCGGTCAGCAGTACTTC. This encodes CASSEAGQGGQQYF.

The V gene is TRBV28, the J gene TRBJ2-7; D is possibly TRBD1 (5 bases). The CDR3 is 17 residues long. V was shortened by 6 bases and J by 0 bases, with 21 bases between the two germline ends. CDR1 is MDHEN, CDR2 SYDVKM, per germline. The CDR3 loop reads CASSPGQGKVGSYEQYF. CDR3 nucleotides: TGTGCCAGCAGCCCGGGCCAGGGAAAGGTCGGCTCCTACGAGCAGTACTTC. Combining the CDR3 with reference TRBV28 and TRBJ2-7 gives the whole variable domain DVKVTQSSRYLVKRTGEKVFLECVQDMDHENMFWYRQDPGLGLRLIYFSYDVKMKEKGDIPEGYSVSREKKERFSLILESASTNQTSMYLCASSPGQGKVGSYEQYFGPGTRLTVT.

The gene calls are TRBV3-1 (or the pseudogene TRBV3-2) and TRBJ2-5; tentative D call: TRBD1 (6 bases). The ends were cut back, 3 bases at V and 6 bases at J, with 11 bases in the middle. The germline CDR1 and CDR2 sequences are LGHDT and YNNKEL (reference sequence). The CDR3 is 13 amino acids. The CDR3 spells CASSQGAAKTQYF. Here the CDR3 DNA reads TGTGCCAGCAGCCAGGGGGCCGCGAAGACCCAGTACTTC.

This chain links TRBV21-1 with TRBJ1-5. TRBV21-1 is classified as a pseudogene. The CDR3 spans 16 residues. CDR3: CASIRSDGICNQPQHF. In DNA form, the CDR3 reads TGTGCCAGCATTCGGAGTGATGGTATTTGCAATCAGCCCCAGCATTTT.

The chain joins TRBV10-3 to TRBJ1-6; weak D call: TRBD1 (6 bases). This CDR3 has 16 residues. The ends were cut back, 5 bases at V and 6 bases at J, with 17 bases in the middle. Germline CDR1 is ENHRY and CDR2 is SYGVKD. Here the CDR3 reads CAISTGTSRSNSPLHF. The DNA of the CDR3 is TGTGCCATCAGTACCGGGACATCCAGGAGTAATTCACCCCTCCACTTT.

The gene calls are TRBV28 and TRBJ1-5, with a weak D call TRBD1 (6 bases). The V end was cut by 5 bases, the J end by 1 base, with 18 bases between. Germline assignment: CDR1 MDHEN and CDR2 SYDVKM. The CDR3 consists of 17 residues. In DNA form, the CDR3 reads TGTGCCAGCAGTGGATGGTCGGGGCAGGGGAGCAATCAGCCCCAGCATTTT. As protein: CASSGWSGQGSNQPQHF.

The V and J genes are TRBV10-1 and TRBJ1-1; 9 bases fit TRBD1. The CDR3 runs 17 residues. The germline V gene encodes CDR1 WNHNN and CDR2 SYGVQD (reference sequence). The V segment lost 6 bases and the J segment 0 bases; nucleotides outside the gene matches: 11. The CDR3 DNA follows: TGCGCCAGCAGGTCCGGGACAGGGAGAGATATGAACACTGAAGCTTTCTTT. Encoded protein: CASRSGTGRDMNTEAFF.

Notes on this clone: This CDR3 is also generated by other DNA sequences in the sample. The chain is built from TRBV5-1 and TRBJ1-5, with D possibly TRBD1 on 5 matching bases. The germline gives CDR1 SGHRS, CDR2 YFSETQ. CDR3 length: 13 residues. Trimming left V 0 bases short and J 7 bases short, with 8 bases between. The CDR3 DNA sequence: TGCGCCAGCAGCTTGGGACAGAACCAGCCCCAGCATTTT. Residues: CASSLGQNQPQHF.

The V call is TRBV28, the J call TRBJ1-5, with D perhaps matching TRBD1 (5 bases). The CDR3 extends over 15 amino acids. Deletions cut 6 bases from V and 7 bases from J, with 19 bases between. Looked up from germline, CDR1 is MDHEN and CDR2 is SYDVKM. Here the CDR3 reads CASSIQGRAVQPQHF. The CDR3 DNA reads TGTGCCAGCAGCATTCAAGGCAGGGCCGTCCAGCCCCAGCATTTT. The variable domain in full, with the rest retrieved from reference TRBV28 and TRBJ1-5, is DVKVTQSSRYLVKRTGEKVFLECVQDMDHENMFWYRQDPGLGLRLIYFSYDVKMKEKGDIPEGYSVSREKKERFSLILESASTNQTSMYLCASSIQGRAVQPQHFGDGTRLSIL.

The chain recombines TRBV10-3 with TRBJ1-1, with D unresolved. Trimming took 3 bases from V and 4 from J, leaving 9 bases between them. This CDR3 spans 13 amino acids. Germline V CDR1 and CDR2: ENHRY, SYGVKD. As DNA, the CDR3 is TGTGCCATCAGTGACATTGCGGGCACTGAAGCTTTCTTT. Its protein is CAISDIAGTEAFF.

This chain connects TRBV6-5 to TRBJ2-3; maybe TRBD2 (6 bases). V gave up 7 bases and J gave up 6 bases, with 14 bases separating them. Germline V CDR1 and CDR2: MNHEY, SVGAGI. This CDR3 is built from 13 residues. The CDR3 DNA reads TGTGCCAGCACCGACGTGGGGAGGGATACGCAGTATTTT. This encodes CASTDVGRDTQYF.

This clone has a count of ten or more. The chain joins TRBV27 to TRBJ1-1, with 7 bases fitting TRBD1. Germline CDR1 reads MNHEY; CDR2 reads SMNVEV (reference sequence). The J segment lost 11 bases and the V segment lost 7 bases, leaving 13 bases of the junction unmatched. The CDR3 has 13 amino acids. CDR3 nucleotide sequence: TGTGCCAGCACACCGACTGCGGGACAGACGGCTTTCTTT. The encoded protein is CASTPTAGQTAFF.

The chain links TRBV6-1 to TRBJ1-1, with 9 bases fitting TRBD1. With 6 bases clipped from V and 1 base from J, the junction kept 9 bases outside the gene matches. The CDR3 sequence is 16 residues long. The germline V gene has CDR1 MNHNS and CDR2 SASEGT. This chain's CDR3 is CASRENRGRGNTEAFF. The DNA for the CDR3 is TGTGCCAGCAGAGAAAACAGGGGGCGAGGGAACACTGAAGCTTTCTTT.

The V and J genes are TRBV7-9 and TRBJ1-5; 8 nucleotides match TRBD1. Germline-derived CDR1 and CDR2 are SEHNR and FQNEAQ (reference sequence). The CDR3 is made up of 13 amino acids. After removal of 5 bases from V and 7 bases from J, the junction contained 4 bases not matched to a gene. CDR3 sequence reads: CASSPRTGQPQHF. DNA for the CDR3: TGTGCCAGCAGCCCCCGGACAGGGCAGCCCCAGCATTTT.

This sequence joins TRBV7-2 and TRBJ1-1; the D gene is possibly TRBD1 (6 bases). The ends were cut back, 4 bases at V and 2 bases at J, with 14 bases in the middle. Germline V gene sequence: CDR1 SGHTA, CDR2 FQGNSA. CDR3 size: 15 residues. The CDR3 reads CASSSPNRENTEAFF. CDR3 bases: TGTGCCAGCAGCTCCCCGAACAGGGAAAACACTGAAGCTTTCTTT.

The rearrangement joins TRBV30 to TRBJ2-5; tentative D call: TRBD1 (5 bases). Germline values: CDR1 GTSNPN, CDR2 SVGIG (reference sequence). V was trimmed by 2 bases and J by 1 base, leaving 14 bases between them. There are 15 residues in the CDR3. In nucleotides, the CDR3 is TGTGCCTGGAGTCAGACCAGGGCAACCCAAGAGACCCAGTACTTC. Amino acid sequence: CAWSQTRATQETQYF. Together with reference TRBV30 and TRBJ2-5, the CDR3 gives the full variable domain: SQTIHQWPATLVQPVGSPLSLECTVEGTSNPNLYWYRQAAGRGLQLLFYSVGIGQISSEVPQNLSASRPQDRQFILSSKKLLLSDSGFYLCAWSQTRATQETQYFGPGTRLLVL.

The chain links TRBV15 to TRBJ1-5; the D gene is possibly TRBD1 (5 bases). The CDR3 runs to 15 residues. CDR1 LNHNV and CDR2 YYDKDF come from the germline V gene (reference sequence). The germline V and J ends were trimmed by 0 bases and 9 bases, with 15 bases remaining between them. The CDR3 is CATSRDQQGIRPQHF. CDR3 DNA: TGTGCCACCAGCAGAGATCAGCAGGGAATCCGGCCCCAGCATTTT.

The CDR3 loop reads CASSLGTGGTDTQYF. Here the CDR3 DNA reads TGTGCCAGCAGCCTCGGGACAGGGGGCACAGATACGCAGTATTTT. The rearrangement uses TRBV3-1 (or the pseudogene TRBV3-2) and TRBJ2-3, with 10 bases matching TRBD1. Trimming removed 4 bases from V and 1 base from J; junction bases left unmatched: 2. There are 15 residues in the CDR3. The germline CDR1 and CDR2 sequences are LGHDT and YNNKEL (reference sequence).